One sample yielded the 14 T cell receptor beta chains listed below, sequenced in a study of shared clonotypes between healthy human individuals. Clones were read by immunoSEQ multiplex PCR, and TCRdb kept only the in-frame ones, dropping some. The sample records under 600,000 clones, just over 75% being singletons. Sequenced: PBMCs. The source of these receptors is a woman aged 40 to 49 in good health. Some clones in this sample may be carry-over from other donors' samples.

This CDR3 reads CASTRRGSTNEKLFF. Here the CDR3 DNA reads TGTGCCAGCACCCGAAGGGGGTCAACTAATGAAAAACTGTTTTTT. This sequence joins TRBV9 and TRBJ1-4; D perhaps matches TRBD1 (6 bases). The V and J ends lost 6 bases and 0 bases respectively, with 12 bases between them. CDR3 length equals 15 residues. The germline V gene has CDR1 SGDLS and CDR2 YYNGEE.

On this clone itself: Additional DNA sequences in this sample encode the identical CDR3. The chain links TRBV27 to TRBJ2-7, with 11 positions matching TRBD2. V shed 5 bases, J shed 0 bases, and the junction held 3 bases outside the gene matches. Germline CDR1 MNHEY, CDR2 SMNVEV (reference sequence). The CDR3 is made up of 15 amino acids. CDR3 residues: CASSLGTSGSYEQYF. CDR3 nucleotide sequence: TGTGCCAGCAGTCTCGGGACTAGCGGCTCCTACGAGCAGTACTTC.

V and J are TRBV28 and TRBJ2-5; TRBD1 might be the D (5 bases). Trimming took 7 bases from V and 5 from J, leaving 14 bases between them. Germline-derived CDR1 and CDR2 are MDHEN and SYDVKM. The CDR3 has 13 residues. The CDR3 is CASTTDISETQYF. The CDR3 bases are TGTGCCAGCACCACGGACATCTCGGAGACCCAGTACTTC.

This clone was counted only a few times. The V call is TRBV7-6, the J call TRBJ2-7; TRBD1 matches at 10 bases. There are 16 residues in the CDR3. CDR1 is SGHVS and CDR2 is FNYEAQ in the germline V gene. The V gene end was trimmed by 1 base and the J gene end by 5 bases; junction bases not matched to a gene: 8. The CDR3 is CASSLEGGTGAHEQYF. CDR3 nucleotides: TGTGCCAGCAGCTTAGAGGGGGGGACAGGGGCACACGAGCAGTACTTC.

DNA of the CDR3: TGTGCCAGCAGCCCCCGGGACAGGGGCGGGGAGCTGTTTTTT. This sequence encodes CASSPRDRGGELFF. The rearrangement links TRBV11-2 to TRBJ2-2, with 10 bases fitting TRBD1. The CDR3 length is 14 residues. Trimming removed 5 bases from V and 7 bases from J; junction bases left unmatched: 4. The germline V gene has CDR1 SGHAT and CDR2 FQNNGV.

This chain links TRBV5-4 with TRBJ2-1; 9 positions match TRBD2. V lost 4 bases and J lost 7; bases outside the gene matches: 12. The CDR3 contains 16 residues. In germline, CDR1 is SGHNT, CDR2 YYREEE (reference sequence). CDR3 nucleotide sequence: TGTGCCAGCAGCCGTACGGTGCGGGAGGGCCGGAATGAGCAGTTCTTC. Translated: CASSRTVREGRNEQFF.

This rearrangement joins TRBV7-3 to TRBJ2-5, with D perhaps matching TRBD2 (6 bases). This CDR3 is 14 amino acids long. Germline assignment: CDR1 SGHTA and CDR2 FQGTGA. V lost 5 bases and J 4 bases, leaving 14 bases between the germline ends. The CDR3 region has the DNA TGTGCCAGCAGCCCCGTTGGGACTGGAGAGACCCAGTACTTC. Protein sequence: CASSPVGTGETQYF.

The chain employs TRBV2 and TRBJ1-5; D is possibly TRBD1 (5 bases). Germline V gives CDR1 SNHLY, CDR2 FYNNEI. Trimming removed 8 bases at V and 0 bases at J, with 8 bases between. This CDR3 is 13 amino acids long. This CDR3 is CASQGFSNQPQHF. In DNA, the CDR3 is TGTGCCAGCCAGGGCTTTAGCAATCAGCCCCAGCATTTT.

This sequence joins TRBV5-3 and TRBJ2-2, with a weak D call TRBD2 (6 bases). TRBV5-3 is an open reading frame, and its role is uncertain. This CDR3 contains 14 residues. The germline V and J ends were trimmed by 4 bases and 5 bases, with 12 bases remaining between them. CDR3 in amino acids: CARSRSGRTGELFF. The CDR3 coding sequence is TGTGCCAGAAGCCGGAGCGGGCGGACCGGGGAGCTGTTTTTT.

V usage is TRBV25-1 and J usage is TRBJ2-3, with TRBD2 matching 12 bases. Germline V gene lookup returns CDR1 MGHDK and CDR2 SYGVNS. V lost 4 bases to trimming and J lost 1 base; unmatched junction nucleotides: 9. CDR3 length: 18 residues. CDR3 loop: CASSASSGRVGRTDTQYF. In nucleotides, the CDR3 is TGTGCCAGCAGTGCCTCTAGCGGGAGGGTCGGTCGCACAGATACGCAGTATTTT.

This chain links TRBV28 with TRBJ2-3, with D uncertain. Germline V gene data show CDR1 as MDHEN and CDR2 as SYDVKM. V was clipped by 5 bases and J by 6 bases, with 21 bases between them. The CDR3 consists of 16 residues. The CDR3 coding sequence is TGTGCCAGCAGTCCCGTGGGCACCTCAAACGGGGATACGCAGTATTTT. It specifies CASSPVGTSNGDTQYF.

This clone was detected many times. The chain recombines TRBV28 with TRBJ1-1; D is unresolved. The germline V gene encodes CDR1 MDHEN and CDR2 SYDVKM. The CDR3 loop spans 13 amino acids. V was pared by 6 bases and J by 1 base, with 9 bases between. CDR3 bases: TGTGCCAGCAGAGAACAGACGAACACTGAAGCTTTCTTT. This gives the protein CASREQTNTEAFF.

This clone was picked up a small number of times. This rearrangement joins TRBV6-1 to TRBJ2-1; D not certain. Trimming removed 2 bases from V and 8 bases from J, with 7 bases in between. CDR1 and CDR2 from the germline V gene are MNHNS and SASEGT. The CDR3 runs to 12 residues. The CDR3 DNA is TGTGCCAGCAGTGAAACAGTCCATGAGCAGTTCTTC. Its protein product is CASSETVHEQFF.

V usage is TRBV15 and J usage is TRBJ1-5; D gene ambiguous. This CDR3 has 15 amino acids. Trimming took off 0 bases at V and 7 bases at J, with 13 bases between the two ends. From germline, CDR1 is LNHNV and CDR2 YYDKDF (reference sequence). The chain's CDR3 is CATSRDPLAGQPQHF. In DNA form, the CDR3 reads TGTGCCACCAGCAGAGATCCCTTGGCCGGGCAGCCCCAGCATTTT.